The clone carrying this TCR beta chain appeared once. The antigen remains undetermined. CDR3 length equals 13 residues. V was trimmed by 4 bases and J by 5 bases, leaving 12 bases between them. Germline V gives CDR1 SGDLS, CDR2 YYNGEE. These data originate in a study of cytomegalovirus exposure and HLA in healthy donors. 60 Vbeta and 13 Jbeta primers were used in PCR. Authors' analysis steps: Some 9.9 million shared chains were among around 80 million unique TCR beta chains counted in a later analysis. Data came from immunoSEQ multiplex PCR; TCRdb stores just in-frame clones and leaves some out. V and J calls and clone size come straight from that table; D and trimming were deduced from the DNA. The repertoire includes about 72,000 clones, roughly four fifths of them detected once, and 1.9% sits in the top ten. General study points: Relative to the approximately 680-donor mean, N-insertions were reportedly fewer in an Asian-associated ancestry cluster in a later analysis. For most TCR beta V segments, an earlier analysis put the productive rate at about 87% or about 30% of the time.

The origin of this receptor is a man aged 18 to 30 in good health and CMV-seronegative. Specimen: PBMCs. The rearrangement joins TRBV9 to TRBJ1-1; D is ambiguous. The CDR3 reads CASSSRRETEAFF. The CDR3 coding sequence is TGTGCCAGCAGCTCGAGGAGGGAAACTGAAGCTTTCTTT.